This T cell receptor (beta chain) was documented in a study of blood T cell repertoires in COVID-19. TCRdb's table, derived via immunoSEQ multiplex PCR, lists solely in-frame clones and lacks some. The data hold roughly 120,000 clones, with 70% to 90% observed a single time. The origin of this receptor is a man aged 35 to 55 with acute or convalescent COVID-19. The sequenced material came from peripheral blood.

This CDR3 is CASSRAGGAYEQYF. The CDR3 DNA reads TGTGCCAGCAGCAGGGCAGGGGGCGCGTACGAGCAGTACTTC. The chain combines TRBV5-4 with TRBJ2-7, with 8 positions matching TRBD1. Germline assignment: CDR1 SGHNT and CDR2 YYREEE (reference sequence). This CDR3 is built from 14 residues. After removal of 4 bases from V and 4 bases from J, the junction contained 7 bases not matched to a gene.